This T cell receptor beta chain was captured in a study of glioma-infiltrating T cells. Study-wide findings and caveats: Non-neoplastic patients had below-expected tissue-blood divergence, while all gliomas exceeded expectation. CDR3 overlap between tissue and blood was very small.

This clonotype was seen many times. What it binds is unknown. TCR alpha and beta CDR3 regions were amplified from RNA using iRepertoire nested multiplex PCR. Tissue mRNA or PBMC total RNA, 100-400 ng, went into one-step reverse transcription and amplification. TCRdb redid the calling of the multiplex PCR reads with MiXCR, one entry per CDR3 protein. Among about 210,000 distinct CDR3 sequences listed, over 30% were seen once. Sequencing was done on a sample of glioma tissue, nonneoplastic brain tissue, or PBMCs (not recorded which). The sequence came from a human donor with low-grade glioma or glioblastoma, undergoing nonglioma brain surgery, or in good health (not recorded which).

The CDR3 DNA is TGTGCCAGCAGTTTCTCACAGGCGGGAGTGACAGATACGCAGTATTTT. Translating it yields CASSFSQAGVTDTQYF. The chain has TRBV28 and TRBJ2-3; TRBD2 agrees at 7 bases. The V and J ends lost 3 bases and 3 bases, in that order; junction bases with no gene match: 9. The CDR3 is made up of 16 amino acids. CDR1 and CDR2 (germline): MDHEN, SYDVKM.